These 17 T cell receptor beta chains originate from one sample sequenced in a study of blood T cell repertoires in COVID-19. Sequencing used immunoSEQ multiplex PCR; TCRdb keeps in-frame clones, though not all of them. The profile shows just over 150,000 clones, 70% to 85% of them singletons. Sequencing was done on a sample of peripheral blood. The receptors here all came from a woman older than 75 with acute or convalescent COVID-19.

The CDR3 DNA follows: TGTGCCTGGAAGAGCGCCGGTTGGGGAAACACCATATATTTT. Translated: CAWKSAGWGNTIYF. This rearrangement joins TRBV30 to TRBJ1-3; D gene ambiguous. Germline V CDR1 and CDR2: GTSNPN, SVGIG (reference sequence). The CDR3 consists of 14 residues. V lost 4 bases to trimming and J lost 4 bases, with 14 bases between them. Complete variable domain (other parts from reference TRBV30 and TRBJ1-3): SQTIHQWPATLVQPVGSPLSLECTVEGTSNPNLYWYRQAAGRGLQLLFYSVGIGQISSEVPQNLSASRPQDRQFILSSKKLLLSDSGFYLCAWKSAGWGNTIYFGEGSWLTVV.

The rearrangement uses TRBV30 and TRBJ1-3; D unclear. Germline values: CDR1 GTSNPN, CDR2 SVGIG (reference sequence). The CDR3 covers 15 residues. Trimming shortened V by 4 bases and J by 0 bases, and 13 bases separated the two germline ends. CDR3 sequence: CAWKRGSNSGNTIYF. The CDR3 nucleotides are TGTGCCTGGAAACGAGGGTCTAACTCTGGAAACACCATATATTTT.

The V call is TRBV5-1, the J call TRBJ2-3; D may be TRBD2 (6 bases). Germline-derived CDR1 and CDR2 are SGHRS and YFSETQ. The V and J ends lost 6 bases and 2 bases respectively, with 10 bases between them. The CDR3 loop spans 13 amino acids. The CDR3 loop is CASTAGTTDTQYF. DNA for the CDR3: TGCGCCAGCACGGCGGGGACCACAGATACGCAGTATTTT.

The CDR3 bases are TGTGCCAGCAGTTACGAGGGGGCCACAGATACGCAGTATTTT. Its protein is CASSYEGATDTQYF. This rearrangement joins TRBV6-5 to TRBJ2-3; 7 positions match TRBD1. Trimming removed 2 bases from V and 2 bases from J; junction bases left unmatched: 1. From germline, CDR1 is MNHEY and CDR2 SVGAGI. CDR3 length: 14 residues.

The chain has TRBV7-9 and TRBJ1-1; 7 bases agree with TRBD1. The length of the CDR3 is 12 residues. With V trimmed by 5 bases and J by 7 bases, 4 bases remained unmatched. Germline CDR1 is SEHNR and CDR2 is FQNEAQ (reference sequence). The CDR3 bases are TGTGCCAGCAGCCCAGGGGGAGGTGAAGCTTTCTTT. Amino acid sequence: CASSPGGGEAFF.

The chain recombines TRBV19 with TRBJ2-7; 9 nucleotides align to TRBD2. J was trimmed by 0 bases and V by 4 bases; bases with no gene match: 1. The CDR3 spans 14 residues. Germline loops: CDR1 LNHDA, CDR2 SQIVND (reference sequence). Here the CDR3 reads CASSTTSGSYEQYF. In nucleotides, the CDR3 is TGTGCCAGTAGTACGACTAGCGGCTCCTACGAGCAGTACTTC.

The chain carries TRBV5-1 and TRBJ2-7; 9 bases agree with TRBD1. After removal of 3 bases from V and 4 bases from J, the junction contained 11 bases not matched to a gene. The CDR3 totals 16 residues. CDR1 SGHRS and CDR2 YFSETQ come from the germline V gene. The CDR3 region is CASSYRDRASAYEQYF. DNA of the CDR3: TGCGCCAGCAGCTACCGGGACAGGGCAAGTGCTTACGAGCAGTACTTC.

Here the CDR3 reads CATSRGWTGGNTEAFF. The DNA for the CDR3 is TGTGCCACCAGCAGGGGCTGGACAGGAGGGAACACTGAAGCTTTCTTT. The rearrangement uses TRBV15 and TRBJ1-1, with TRBD1 matching over 7 bases. The CDR3 is 16 amino acids. Unmatched junction bases numbered 8, after V lost 3 bases and J lost 1 base. From germline, CDR1 is LNHNV and CDR2 YYDKDF (reference sequence).

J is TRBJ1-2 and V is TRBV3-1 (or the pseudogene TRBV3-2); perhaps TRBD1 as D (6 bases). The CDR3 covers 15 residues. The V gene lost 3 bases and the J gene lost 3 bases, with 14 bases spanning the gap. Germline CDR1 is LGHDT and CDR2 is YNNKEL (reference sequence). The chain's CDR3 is CASSQRAGVHYGYTF. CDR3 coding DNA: TGTGCCAGCAGCCAGAGGGCAGGGGTGCACTATGGCTACACCTTC.

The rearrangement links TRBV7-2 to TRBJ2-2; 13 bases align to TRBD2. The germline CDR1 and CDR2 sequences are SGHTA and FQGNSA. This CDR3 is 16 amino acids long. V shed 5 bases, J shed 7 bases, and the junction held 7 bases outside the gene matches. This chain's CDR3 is CASSVRGLAGIGELFF. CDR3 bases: TGTGCCAGCAGCGTAAGGGGACTAGCGGGAATCGGGGAGCTGTTTTTT. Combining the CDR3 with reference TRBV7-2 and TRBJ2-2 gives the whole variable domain GAGVSQSPSNKVTEKGKDVELRCDPISGHTALYWYRQSLGQGLEFLIYFQGNSAPDKSGLPSDRFSAERTGGSVSTLTIQRTQQEDSAVYLCASSVRGLAGIGELFFGEGSRLTVL.

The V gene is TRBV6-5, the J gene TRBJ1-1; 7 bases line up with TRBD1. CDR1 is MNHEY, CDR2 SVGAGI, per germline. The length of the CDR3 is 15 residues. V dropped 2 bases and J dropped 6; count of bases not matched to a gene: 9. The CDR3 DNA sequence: TGTGCCAGCAGTTACAACCTGGGACAGACCCCTGAAGCTTTCTTT. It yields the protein CASSYNLGQTPEAFF.

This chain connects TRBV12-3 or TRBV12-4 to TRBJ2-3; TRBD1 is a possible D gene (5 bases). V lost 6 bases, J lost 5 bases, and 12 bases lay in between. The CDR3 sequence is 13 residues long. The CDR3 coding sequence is TGTGCCAGCAGCGTCCGACAGCTAGATACGCAGTATTTT. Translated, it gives CASSVRQLDTQYF.

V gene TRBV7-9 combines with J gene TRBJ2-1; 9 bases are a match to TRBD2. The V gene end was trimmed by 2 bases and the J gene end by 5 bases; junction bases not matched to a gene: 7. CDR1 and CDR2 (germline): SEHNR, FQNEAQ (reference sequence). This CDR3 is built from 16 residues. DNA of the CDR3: TGTGCCAGCAGCTTAAATTCAGCGGGAGGTGACAATGAGCAGTTCTTC. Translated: CASSLNSAGGDNEQFF.

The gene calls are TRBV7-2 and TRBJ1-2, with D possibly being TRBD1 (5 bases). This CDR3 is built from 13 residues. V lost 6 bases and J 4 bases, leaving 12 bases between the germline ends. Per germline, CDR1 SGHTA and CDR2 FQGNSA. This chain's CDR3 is CASSSGSGYGYTF. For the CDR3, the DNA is TGTGCCAGCAGTTCAGGGTCCGGCTATGGCTACACCTTC. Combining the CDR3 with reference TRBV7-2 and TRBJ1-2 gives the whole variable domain GAGVSQSPSNKVTEKGKDVELRCDPISGHTALYWYRQSLGQGLEFLIYFQGNSAPDKSGLPSDRFSAERTGGSVSTLTIQRTQQEDSAVYLCASSSGSGYGYTFGSGTRLTVV.

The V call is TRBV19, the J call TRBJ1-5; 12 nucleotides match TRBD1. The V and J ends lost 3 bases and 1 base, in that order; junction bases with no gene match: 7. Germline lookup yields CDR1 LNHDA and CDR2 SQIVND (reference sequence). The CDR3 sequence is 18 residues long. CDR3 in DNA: TGTGCCAGTAGTATTAAGGGACAGGGGGCCCGGAGCAATCAGCCCCAGCATTTT. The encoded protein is CASSIKGQGARSNQPQHF.

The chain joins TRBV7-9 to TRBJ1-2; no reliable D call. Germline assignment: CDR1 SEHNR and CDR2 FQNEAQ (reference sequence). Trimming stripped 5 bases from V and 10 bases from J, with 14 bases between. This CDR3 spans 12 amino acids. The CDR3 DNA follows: TGTGCCAGCAGCATAATCCAGGAGGTCTACACCTTC. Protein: CASSIIQEVYTF. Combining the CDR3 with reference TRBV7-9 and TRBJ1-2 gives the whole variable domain DTGVSQNPRHKITKRGQNVTFRCDPISEHNRLYWYRQTLGQGPEFLTYFQNEAQLEKSRLLSDRFSAERPKGSFSTLEIQRTEQGDSAMYLCASSIIQEVYTFGSGTRLTVV.

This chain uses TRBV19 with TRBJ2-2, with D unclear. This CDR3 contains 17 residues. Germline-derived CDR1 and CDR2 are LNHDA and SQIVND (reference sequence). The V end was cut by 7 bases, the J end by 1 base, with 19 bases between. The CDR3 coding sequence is TGTGCCAGTATTAACCGGCCCGGAGCGCAGAACACCGGGGAGCTGTTTTTT. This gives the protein CASINRPGAQNTGELFF. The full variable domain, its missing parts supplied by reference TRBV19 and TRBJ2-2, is DGGITQSPKYLFRKEGQNVTLSCEQNLNHDAMYWYRQDPGQGLRLIYYSQIVNDFQKGDIAEGYSVSREKKESFPLTVTSAQKNPTAFYLCASINRPGAQNTGELFFGEGSRLTVL.